These T cell receptor beta chains were read from a single sample in a study of cytomegalovirus exposure and HLA in healthy donors. Measured with immunoSEQ multiplex PCR; TCRdb has only the in-frame clones, and not every one. The sample lists about 180,000 clones, approximately 80% occurring once. Sequences were obtained from PBMCs. The origin of the receptors is a man aged 18 to 29 in good health and CMV-seronegative. CDR3s leave out the opening cysteine and the closing phenylalanine or tryptophan.

j_call	v_call	cdr3_aa
TRBJ2-7	TRBV7-2	ASSAGQGLSYEQY
TRBJ2-3	TRBV7-8	ASRRLRESFGTDTQY
TRBJ1-1	TRBV18	ASSLYGQANTEAF
TRBJ1-1	TRBV25-1	ASSESAAGTEAF
TRBJ2-1	TRBV21-1	ASSKGVGTKNPGEQF
TRBJ1-3	TRBV6-5	ASSYSGDSSNTIY
TRBJ2-3	TRBV5-6	ASSVPGGRVNTQY
TRBJ1-2	TRBV27	ASSQPPERGRRKGYT
TRBJ1-2	TRBV2	ASSGTGGGYGYT
TRBJ2-5	TRBV7-7	ASSQGVEVKETQY
TRBJ1-3	TRBV2	ASSTSGNTIY
TRBJ2-1	TRBV27	ASRGGNEQF
TRBJ1-1	TRBV18	ASSPRGLNTEAF
TRBJ2-5	TRBV9	ASSVTRGGLRETQY
TRBJ2-2	TRBV7-6	ASSLTSGRGSNTGELF
TRBJ2-6	TRBV5-1	ASSLDFSGANVLT
TRBJ2-3	TRBV11-2	ASSLGPGTDTQY
TRBJ2-1	TRBV19	ASDRGSNEQF
TRBJ1-6	TRBV7-9	ASSLLASGVDNSPLH
TRBJ1-5	TRBV30	AWSVSVNQPQH
TRBJ1-2	TRBV28	ASSLGLGRVYGYT
TRBJ2-5	TRBV9	ASSVGPTSAETQY
TRBJ2-7	TRBV28	ASNRDEQY
TRBJ2-7	TRBV7-9	ASSPGTSGTYEQY
TRBJ2-4	TRBV30	AWSSGLAGVVNIQY
TRBJ1-1	TRBV18	ASSPVGGRGEAF
TRBJ2-3	TRBV6-1	ASSPLSGSSDTQY
TRBJ2-7	TRBV4-2	ASSLSEGTRGSEQY
TRBJ1-2	TRBV6-1	ASSPSHRAYGYT
TRBJ2-7	TRBV5-4	ASSLQRQGTYEQY
TRBJ2-7	TRBV11-1	ASSGTSSGGSSYEQY
TRBJ2-7	TRBV15	ATSRGGGGEY
TRBJ2-5	TRBV5-4	ASSPGGTGGPETQY
TRBJ2-3	TRBV7-3	ASSLTGTRMTGADTQY
TRBJ1-1	TRBV6-6	ASSYGTGGGAF
TRBJ2-2	TRBV18	ASSPGQRYTGELF
TRBJ2-3	TRBV9	ASSSSTDTQY
TRBJ1-5	TRBV6-5	ASSYSRGGNQPQH
TRBJ1-3	TRBV5-6	ASRPTGGGNTIY
-	TRBV6-1	ASSRDRGYEQY
TRBJ1-1	TRBV9	ASSPADIGDPEAF
TRBJ1-2	TRBV19	ASGGQGRGYGYT
TRBJ2-2	TRBV28	ASSWTGAGELF
TRBJ2-7	TRBV30	AWSRGLGYEQY
TRBJ2-7	TRBV27	ASKGLAGVEQY
TRBJ2-3	TRBV6-6	ASRSSGGSTDTQY
TRBJ1-5	TRBV19	ASSMPRGRGNQPQH
TRBJ1-2	TRBV6-5	ASSYGQFYGYT
TRBJ2-1	TRBV5-1	ASSSLWDFTRNEQF
TRBJ1-2	TRBV5-4	ASSQDRANYGYT
TRBJ2-1	TRBV9	ASSVATGLAHEQF
TRBJ2-7	TRBV19	ASPATGGNEQY
TRBJ1-5	TRBV25-1	ASSDRAAASNQPQH